These 25 T cell receptor beta chains were all obtained from the same sample, sequenced in a study of T cell clones after liver transplantation. Sequencing used immunoSEQ multiplex PCR; TCRdb keeps in-frame clones, though not all of them. The sample has over 50,000 clones, roughly 83% seen once. This sample comprised CD4+ T cells from blood, obtained before liver transplant. These receptors were obtained from a human donor who received a liver transplant.

This chain uses TRBV6-6 with TRBJ2-7, with D possibly matching TRBD2 (5 bases). Germline V gene data show CDR1 as MNHNY and CDR2 as SVGAGI (reference sequence). V lost 4 bases and J lost 2, with 15 bases in between. The CDR3 has 15 amino acids. The CDR3 reads CASSSFQRITYEQYF. The DNA for the CDR3 is TGTGCCAGCAGTTCCTTCCAGCGGATCACCTACGAGCAGTACTTC.

The CDR3 here is CASSLERGGRPDTQYF. DNA for the CDR3: TGTGCCAGCAGCCTCGAGCGGGGGGGCCGCCCAGATACGCAGTATTTT. The chain links TRBV7-3 to TRBJ2-3; 10 nucleotides align to TRBD2. V was pared by 5 bases and J by 4 bases, with 9 bases of the junction left unmatched. The CDR3 is 16 residues long. Per germline, CDR1 SGHTA and CDR2 FQGTGA.

This chain links TRBV7-9 with TRBJ2-5, with TRBD2 matching over 10 bases. V lost 1 base, J lost 2 bases, and 7 bases stayed unmatched. Germline loops: CDR1 SEHNR, CDR2 FQNEAQ (reference sequence). This CDR3 is 17 amino acids long. CDR3 DNA sequence: TGTGCCAGCAGCTTAGAGCAGCGGGGGGGTAAACAAGAGACCCAGTACTTC. This translates into CASSLEQRGGKQETQYF.

V is TRBV4-3 and J is TRBJ1-2; TRBD1 is a possible D gene (5 bases). Germline V lookup: CDR1 LGHNA, CDR2 YSLEER. CDR3 length: 15 residues. The V gene lost 0 bases and the J gene lost 4 bases, with 12 bases spanning the gap. CDR3 DNA sequence: TGCGCCAGCAGCCAAGACAGGGTTGTGGGCTATGGCTACACCTTC. It codes for CASSQDRVVGYGYTF.

This clone has only one observation. The V and J genes are TRBV4-1 and TRBJ2-6; D tentatively reads TRBD1 or TRBD2 (5 bases each). The CDR3 runs 18 residues. The ends were cut back, 3 bases at V and 1 base at J, with 16 bases in the middle. Germline CDR1 is MGHRA and CDR2 is YSYEKL. The CDR3 loop is CASSHSDTLASGANVLTF. The DNA of the CDR3 is TGCGCCAGCAGCCACTCGGACACTTTAGCGTCTGGGGCCAACGTCCTGACTTTC.

The genes are TRBV15 and TRBJ1-4; D gene ambiguous. This CDR3 spans 13 amino acids. Germline V gene sequence: CDR1 LNHNV, CDR2 YYDKDF (reference sequence). Trimming left V 1 base short and J 8 bases short, with 8 bases between. The CDR3 loop is CATSRADREKLFF. CDR3 sequence (DNA): TGTGCCACCAGCAGAGCTGATAGGGAAAAACTGTTTTTT.

The J gene is TRBJ1-2, the V gene TRBV7-2; D is possibly TRBD1 (6 bases). CDR1 is SGHTA and CDR2 is FQGNSA in the germline V gene. This CDR3 comprises 16 residues. Trimming cost V 3 bases and J 0 bases, with 14 bases left between them. The CDR3 sequence: CASSFGQGRANYGYTF. CDR3 bases: TGTGCCAGCAGCTTTGGTCAGGGGAGAGCTAACTATGGCTACACCTTC. The variable domain in full, with the rest retrieved from reference TRBV7-2 and TRBJ1-2, is GAGVSQSPSNKVTEKGKDVELRCDPISGHTALYWYRQSLGQGLEFLIYFQGNSAPDKSGLPSDRFSAERTGGSVSTLTIQRTQQEDSAVYLCASSFGQGRANYGYTFGSGTRLTVV.

V is TRBV28 and J is TRBJ1-1; D gene uncertain. The CDR3 runs 12 residues. The V end was cut by 3 bases, the J end by 10 bases, with 12 bases between. The germline gives CDR1 MDHEN, CDR2 SYDVKM. The CDR3 protein is CASSFHGLGAFF. The CDR3 DNA sequence: TGTGCCAGCAGTTTTCACGGGCTGGGAGCTTTCTTT. The full variable domain, completed using reference TRBV28 and TRBJ1-1, is DVKVTQSSRYLVKRTGEKVFLECVQDMDHENMFWYRQDPGLGLRLIYFSYDVKMKEKGDIPEGYSVSREKKERFSLILESASTNQTSMYLCASSFHGLGAFFGQGTRLTVV.

The genes are TRBV5-1 and TRBJ1-2; TRBD1 matches 8 bases. After removal of 4 bases from V and 7 bases from J, the junction contained 18 bases not matched to a gene. CDR3 length: 17 amino acids. Germline loops: CDR1 SGHRS, CDR2 YFSETQ. The CDR3 coding sequence is TGCGCCAGCAGCCTCTCAGGGGGCACGGGGATGGTCGCTGGCTACACCTTC. Amino acids: CASSLSGGTGMVAGYTF.

This CDR3 is CASSVQQGNEKLFF. DNA for the CDR3: TGTGCCAGCAGTGTTCAACAGGGGAATGAAAAACTGTTTTTT. The rearrangement links TRBV6-1 to TRBJ1-4; 7 bases agree with TRBD1. CDR3 length: 14 residues. J lost 5 bases, V lost 4 bases, and 4 bases had no gene match. Germline loops: CDR1 MNHNS, CDR2 SASEGT.

This chain links TRBV18 with TRBJ2-3; TRBD1 agrees at 8 bases. Germline CDR1 KGHSH, CDR2 LQKENI. This CDR3 is built from 15 residues. After removal of 6 bases from V and 0 bases from J, the junction contained 5 bases not matched to a gene. The CDR3 region is CASSLRTGSTDTQYF. Here the CDR3 DNA reads TGTGCCAGCTCCTTGAGGACAGGGAGCACAGATACGCAGTATTTT.

This clone was seen more than once but under ten times. The gene calls are TRBV7-9 and TRBJ2-3, with D unresolved. From germline, CDR1 is SEHNR and CDR2 FQNEAQ (reference sequence). CDR3 length: 12 amino acids. V lost 5 bases, J lost 2 bases, and 5 bases lay in between. Here the CDR3 reads CASSPDTDTQYF. CDR3 in DNA: TGTGCCAGCAGCCCAGACACAGATACGCAGTATTTT.

This clone showed up just once. CDR3 amino acids: CASSLGRKGAGDTQYF. CDR3 coding DNA: TGTGCCAGCAGCTTAGGTAGGAAGGGGGCAGGAGATACGCAGTATTTT. The genes are TRBV11-2 and TRBJ2-3, with 7 bases aligning to TRBD1. This CDR3 has 16 residues. The J segment lost 5 bases and the V segment lost 1 base, leaving 9 bases of the junction unmatched. The V gene's germline CDR1 is SGHAT and CDR2 FQNNGV.

V gene TRBV11-2 combines with J gene TRBJ1-2; 7 nucleotides match TRBD1. CDR3 length equals 13 residues. With V trimmed by 4 bases and J by 4 bases, 3 bases remained unmatched. Germline CDR1 reads SGHAT; CDR2 reads FQNNGV. CDR3 sequence reads: CASSSDRAYGYTF. CDR3 nucleotides: TGTGCCAGCAGCTCCGACAGGGCCTATGGCTACACCTTC.

The chain employs TRBV27 and TRBJ2-7; 7 bases are shared with TRBD1. V trimming: 2 bases; J trimming: 4 bases; junction bases outside the gene matches: 5. Germline CDR1 reads MNHEY; CDR2 reads SMNVEV (reference sequence). This CDR3 is built from 14 residues. CDR3 sequence: CASSLVQGLYEQYF. CDR3 nucleotide sequence: TGTGCCAGCAGTTTAGTACAGGGGCTATACGAGCAGTACTTC.

The chain carries TRBV6-6 and TRBJ2-7; 7 bases map to TRBD1. The CDR3 consists of 14 residues. J gave up 3 bases and V 6 bases, and 8 bases lay outside the gene matches. Per the germline V gene, CDR1 is MNHNY and CDR2 is SVGAGI (reference sequence). The CDR3 sequence is CASRYGTARYEQYF. The DNA of the CDR3 is TGTGCCAGCAGGTACGGGACAGCCCGCTACGAGCAGTACTTC.

Concerning this clone itself: Its ends do not fully match the called genes, so a read error is possible. The chain has TRBV28 and TRBJ2-2; D not resolved. The CDR3 totals 12 residues. Germline values: CDR1 MDHEN, CDR2 SYDVKM. The CDR3 here is CASRLLTGELFF. CDR3 DNA: TGTGCCAGCAGATTGTTGACCGGCGAGCTGTTTTTT.

Comment on this clone: The same CDR3 arises from other DNA sequences in this sample as well. This sequence joins TRBV7-6 and TRBJ2-5, with a possible D match to TRBD1 (8 bases). Trimming removed 3 bases at V and 4 bases at J, with 18 bases between. The germline V gene encodes CDR1 SGHVS and CDR2 FNYEAQ. The CDR3 spans 16 residues. In nucleotides, the CDR3 is TGTGCCAGCAGCTTGGGCCTACAGGGGGAGGGAGAGACCCAGTACTTC. Translated, it gives CASSLGLQGEGETQYF.

This clone appeared once. The chain uses TRBV28 and TRBJ2-5, with 9 bases identical to TRBD2. CDR1 is MDHEN and CDR2 is SYDVKM in the germline V gene. Trimming removed 4 bases from V and 0 bases from J; junction bases left unmatched: 6. The CDR3 has 16 amino acids. CDR3 nucleotides: TGTGCCAGCAGTTCGGGGTCTAGCGGGAACCAAGAGACCCAGTACTTC. Translation gives CASSSGSSGNQETQYF.

V is TRBV27 and J is TRBJ1-2; possible D gene TRBD1, 5 bases. The germline gives CDR1 MNHEY, CDR2 SMNVEV (reference sequence). V was trimmed by 6 bases and J by 2 bases, leaving 13 bases between them. This CDR3 contains 14 residues. In DNA, the CDR3 is TGTGCCAGCAGCCTAATCGACAGAAACTATGGCTACACCTTC. Translated, it gives CASSLIDRNYGYTF.

The chain uses TRBV9 and TRBJ2-3; D tentatively reads TRBD1 or TRBD2 (6 bases each). V lost 3 bases and J 3 bases, leaving 14 bases between the germline ends. CDR1 is SGDLS, CDR2 YYNGEE, per germline. CDR3 length: 15 residues. In nucleotides, the CDR3 is TGTGCCAGCAGCGCGGGGGCCCCGTGGACAGATACGCAGTATTTT. This codes for CASSAGAPWTDTQYF.

This sequence joins TRBV19 and TRBJ2-1; 8 positions agree with TRBD2. V trimming: 9 bases; J trimming: 0 bases; junction bases outside the gene matches: 22. This CDR3 spans 20 amino acids. Germline V lookup: CDR1 LNHDA, CDR2 SQIVND (reference sequence). CDR3 DNA sequence: TGTGCCAGCGTAGTTGTAACCCCCGGGGGTAGCGGGAACTCCTACAATGAGCAGTTCTTC. It yields the protein CASVVVTPGGSGNSYNEQFF. The full variable domain, with the rest looked up from reference TRBV19 and TRBJ2-1, is DGGITQSPKYLFRKEGQNVTLSCEQNLNHDAMYWYRQDPGQGLRLIYYSQIVNDFQKGDIAEGYSVSREKKESFPLTVTSAQKNPTAFYLCASVVVTPGGSGNSYNEQFFGPGTRLTVL.

This chain connects TRBV6-6 to TRBJ1-2; no definite D call. Germline V gene sequence: CDR1 MNHNY, CDR2 SVGAGI (reference sequence). This CDR3 is built from 15 residues. Trimming cost V 2 bases and J 0 bases, with 10 bases left between them. CDR3 sequence reads: CASSYSEGANYGYTF. CDR3 sequence (DNA): TGTGCCAGCAGTTACAGCGAGGGCGCTAACTATGGCTACACCTTC.

This chain links TRBV7-2 with TRBJ2-1; 9 bases are shared with TRBD2. Per the germline V gene, CDR1 is SGHTA and CDR2 is FQGNSA. This CDR3 spans 15 amino acids. V lost 5 bases, J lost 6 bases, and 8 bases stayed unmatched. The CDR3 is CASSRPGTSSNEQFF. For the CDR3, the DNA is TGTGCCAGCAGCCGTCCCGGGACTAGCAGCAATGAGCAGTTCTTC.

V gene TRBV4-1 combines with J gene TRBJ2-7; 9 nucleotides agree with TRBD1. The CDR3 extends over 16 amino acids. CDR1 is MGHRA, CDR2 YSYEKL, per germline. Losses at the gene ends were 6 bases for V and 2 bases for J; bases not matched to a gene: 11. CDR3 residues: CASRRLPGQGPYEQYF. The CDR3 DNA follows: TGCGCCAGCAGACGTTTGCCGGGACAGGGCCCCTACGAGCAGTACTTC.